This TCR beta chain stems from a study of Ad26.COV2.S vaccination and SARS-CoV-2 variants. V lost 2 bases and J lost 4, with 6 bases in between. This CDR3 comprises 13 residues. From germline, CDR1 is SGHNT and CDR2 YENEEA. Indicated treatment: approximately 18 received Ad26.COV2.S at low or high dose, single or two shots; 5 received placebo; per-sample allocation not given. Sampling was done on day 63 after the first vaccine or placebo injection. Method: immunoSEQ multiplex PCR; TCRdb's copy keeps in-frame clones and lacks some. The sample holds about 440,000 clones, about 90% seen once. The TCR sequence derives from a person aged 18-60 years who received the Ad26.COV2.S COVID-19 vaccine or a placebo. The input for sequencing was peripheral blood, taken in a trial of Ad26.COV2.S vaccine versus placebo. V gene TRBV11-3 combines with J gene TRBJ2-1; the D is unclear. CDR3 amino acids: CASSLWGYNEQFF. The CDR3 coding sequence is TGTGCCAGCAGCTTATGGGGATACAATGAGCAGTTCTTC.